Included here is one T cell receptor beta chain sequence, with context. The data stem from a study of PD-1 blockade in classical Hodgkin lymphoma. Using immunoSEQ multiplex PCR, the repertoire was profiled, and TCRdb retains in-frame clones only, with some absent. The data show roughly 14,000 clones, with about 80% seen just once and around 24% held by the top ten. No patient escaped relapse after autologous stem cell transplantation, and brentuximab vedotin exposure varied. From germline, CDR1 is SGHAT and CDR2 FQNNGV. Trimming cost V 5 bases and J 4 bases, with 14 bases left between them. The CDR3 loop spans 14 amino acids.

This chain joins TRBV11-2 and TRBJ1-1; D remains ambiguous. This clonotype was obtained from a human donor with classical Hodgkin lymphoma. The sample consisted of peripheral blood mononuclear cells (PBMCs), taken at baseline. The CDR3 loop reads CASSAPWEGTEAFF. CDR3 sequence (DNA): TGTGCCAGCAGCGCCCCTTGGGAGGGCACTGAAGCTTTCTTT. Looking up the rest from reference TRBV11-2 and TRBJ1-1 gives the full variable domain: EAGVAQSPRYKIIEKRQSVAFWCNPISGHATLYWYQQILGQGPKLLIQFQNNGVVDDSQLPKDRFSAERLKGVDSTLKIQPAKLEDSAVYLCASSAPWEGTEAFFGQGTRLTVV.